This entry concerns a single T cell receptor (beta chain). The data were taken from a study of blood T cell repertoires in COVID-19. Turning to the study itself: T cells, B-cell-depleted T cells, or PBMCs provided the cDNA or gDNA that served as material.

The junction had 8 bases not matched to a gene; V was cut back by 7 bases and J by 4 bases. This CDR3 spans 15 amino acids. The germline CDR1 and CDR2 sequences are MNHEY and SVGAGI. Participants were aged 18 to 89 years from about 25 US areas. As processed by the authors: From reference gene primer amplification, estimates of nucleated cell counts were derived. The protocol was immunoSEQ multiplex PCR, while the TCRdb copy is restricted to in-frame clones and leaves out a portion. The D gene and trimming were derived from the DNA, and the V and J assignments and clone size from that table. Among 150,000 to 200,000 clones listed, over 75% were seen once.

This TCR was recovered from a man in his fifties or sixties who had recovered from COVID-19. V gene TRBV6-5 combines with J gene TRBJ2-1; TRBD2 matches at 9 bases. The specimen sequenced was PBMCs or T cells enriched from blood (not recorded which). For the CDR3, the DNA is TGTGCCAGCAAAGTAGGGACTAGCAGTTACAATGAGCAGTTCTTC. It yields the protein CASKVGTSSYNEQFF.